The rows below give T cell receptor beta chains drawn from one sample of a study of post-analysis software for immune sequencing data. TCRdb reprocessed the PCR reads with MiXCR, giving one entry per CDR3 protein. The table has roughly 670,000 distinct CDR3 sequences, 59% seen once. The specimen sequenced was blood. The receptors were gathered from a girl aged 2 to 9 with multiple sclerosis. Both conserved end residues are part of each CDR3. The D gene is left open where the match is weak. Not all rows give a size; the values are once, few, many and, for expanded clones, a class.

. TRBJ2-1 TRBV5-1 . CASSLTSRAEINEQFF TGCGCCAGCAGCCTCACTTCCCGAGCGGAGATCAATGAGCAGTTCTTC
. TRBJ1-2 TRBV19 . CATKGQGSIIGYTF TGTGCCACCAAGGGGCAGGGGAGTATCATCGGCTACACCTTC
. TRBJ1-1 TRBV29-1 . CSVEMNTGAFF TGCAGCGTTGAGATGAACACTGGAGCTTTCTTT
. TRBJ2-7 TRBV7-2 . CASSLALGLSNPGEQYF TGTGCCAGCAGCTTAGCCCTGGGACTTTCCAATCCTGGCGAGCAGTACTTC
. TRBJ2-5 TRBV6-5 . CASSYPGAVKETQYF TGTGCCAGCAGTTATCCAGGGGCGGTGAAAGAGACCCAGTACTTC
. TRBJ1-5 TRBV6-5 . CASSLKGSRQPQHF TGTGCCAGCAGCCTTAAAGGATCTAGGCAGCCCCAGCATTTT
. TRBJ2-7 TRBV20-1 . CSARSFGASYEQYF TGCAGTGCTAGGAGTTTCGGGGCATCCTACGAGCAGTACTTC
TRBD2 TRBJ2-1 TRBV29-1 few CSVEDGTSGRVNEQFF TGCAGCGTTGAAGATGGGACTAGCGGGAGGGTCAATGAGCAGTTCTTC
. TRBJ1-1 TRBV5-5 . CASSLTAVWLNTEAFF TGTGCCAGCAGCTTGACGGCGGTATGGCTCAACACTGAAGCTTTCTTT
. TRBJ1-6 TRBV5-6 many CASSSGLGNSPLHF TGTGCCAGCAGCTCAGGGTTGGGTAATTCACCCCTCCACTTT
. TRBJ1-2 TRBV30 . CAWSVRLSAGEGGYTF TGTGCCTGGAGTGTACGGCTGTCGGCAGGGGAGGGAGGCTACACCTTC
TRBD1 TRBJ1-1 TRBV27 . CASSRGTGGYGTEAFF TGTGCCAGCAGTAGGGGAACAGGGGGCTATGGCACTGAAGCTTTCTTT
. TRBJ2-7 TRBV7-2 . CASSIAWYEQYF TGCGCCAGCAGCATAGCCTGGTACGAGCAGTACTTC
TRBD1 TRBJ2-6 TRBV6-1 few CASSGLGTALSGANVLTF TGTGCCAGCAGCGGACTCGGGACAGCGCTCTCTGGGGCCAACGTCCTGACTTTC
. TRBJ2-5 TRBV6-2/TRBV6-3 . CASLGGETQYF TGTGCCAGCCTTGGCGGGGAGACCCAGTACTTC
TRBD2 TRBJ2-7 TRBV7-3 . CASSQGLAGVHEQYF TGTGCCAGCAGCCAGGGACTAGCGGGAGTCCACGAGCAGTACTTC
TRBD1 TRBJ1-2 TRBV7-2 once CASSLGWTGGYTF TGTGCCAGCAGCTTAGGGTGGACAGGAGGCTACACCTTC
. TRBJ2-5 TRBV6-6 . CASSYEWRVGGQETQYF TGTGCCAGCAGTTACGAGTGGCGGGTCGGAGGCCAAGAGACCCAGTACTTC
. TRBJ2-3 TRBV29-1 few CSVDKLADTQYF TGCAGCGTTGACAAGCTAGCAGATACGCAGTATTTT
. TRBJ1-2 TRBV18 . CASSPERSGPKGYTF TGTGCCAGCTCACCAGAGCGATCGGGGCCGAAAGGCTACACCTTC
. TRBJ1-2 TRBV12-3/TRBV12-4 few CASSQSGRGYTF TGTGCCAGCAGTCAGTCGGGACGGGGCTACACCTTC
. TRBJ2-6 TRBV6-5 . CASSYEGISGANVLTF TGTGCCAGCAGTTACGAGGGGATCTCTGGGGCCAACGTCCTGACTTTC
. TRBJ2-3 TRBV20-1 . CSASRGLSGLDTRYF TGCAGTGCTAGTAGGGGCCTAAGTGGGCTAGATACGCGGTATTTT
. TRBJ2-5 TRBV7-9 few CASSILRGGQETQYF TGTGCCAGCAGCATCCTCAGGGGGGGGCAAGAGACCCAGTACTTC
TRBD1 TRBJ2-3 TRBV6-1 . CASDRVPDTQYF TGTGCCTCAGACAGGGTCCCAGATACGCAGTATTTT
. TRBJ2-3 TRBV7-2 few CASSSRSSTDTQYF TGTGCCAGCTCCTCCCGGAGTAGCACAGATACGCAGTATTTT
. TRBJ1-2 TRBV18 few CASRGGGDGYTF TGTGCCAGCCGAGGGGGGGGCGATGGCTACACCTTC
. TRBJ2-3 TRBV2 . CASSKYRETTDTQYF TGTGCCAGCAGTAAATACAGGGAAACCACAGATACGCAGTATTTT
. TRBJ2-7 TRBV7-9 . CASSSGRIGYEQYF TGTGCCAGCAGCTCAGGTCGTATTGGGTACGAGCAGTACTTC
. TRBJ2-1 TRBV12-3/TRBV12-4 . CASSPGWVAEQFF TGTGCCAGCAGCCCCGGGTGGGTCGCTGAGCAGTTCTTC
. TRBJ2-1 TRBV29-1 few CSVDVCNEQFF TGCAGCGTTGATGTGTGCAATGAGCAGTTCTTC
. TRBJ2-5 TRBV10-1 few CASSVLRGETQYF TGCGCCAGCAGCGTACTCAGGGGAGAGACCCAGTACTTC
TRBD2 TRBJ2-3 TRBV9 few CASSVGASGRLGTDTQYF TGTGCCAGCAGCGTAGGGGCTAGCGGGAGACTCGGCACAGATACGCAGTATTTT
. TRBJ1-2 TRBV11-2 few CASSFNRVNYGYTF TGTGCCAGCAGCTTCAACAGGGTGAACTATGGCTACACCTTC
. TRBJ1-1 TRBV7-2 once CASSLAGGAGTEAFF TGTGCCAGCAGCTTAGCGGGGGGCGCGGGCACTGAAGCTTTCTTT
. TRBJ1-1 TRBV10-3 . CAISGSRDTEAFF TGTGCCATCAGCGGGTCACGGGACACTGAAGCTTTCTTT
TRBD1 TRBJ1-1 TRBV20-1 . CSASDRVNTEAFF TGCAGTGCTTCCGACAGGGTGAACACTGAAGCTTTCTTT
. TRBJ2-1 TRBV20-1 . CSAPGKDNNEQFF TGCAGTGCTCCCGGGAAGGATAACAATGAGCAGTTCTTC
TRBD2 TRBJ2-5 TRBV5-5 . CASSLGRGQYF TGTGCCAGCAGCCTCGGGAGGGGGCAGTACTTC
. TRBJ2-5 TRBV28 . CASRDIAEGPETQYF TGTGCCAGCAGGGATATAGCGGAGGGGCCAGAGACCCAGTACTTC
. TRBJ1-1 TRBV11-2 . CASSLGTGSRAEAFF TGTGCCAGCAGCTTAGGAACAGGGTCGAGGGCTGAAGCTTTCTTT
TRBD1 TRBJ1-2 TRBV10-3 . CAISDEWDSYGYTF TGTGCCATCAGTGATGAATGGGACAGCTATGGCTACACCTTC
TRBD2 TRBJ2-1 TRBV7-3 . CASSSLAGPYNEQFF TGTGCCAGCAGCTCACTAGCGGGACCCTACAATGAGCAGTTCTTC
. TRBJ2-5 TRBV6-5 . CASSYSSALGETQYF TGTGCCAGCAGTTACTCATCGGCTCTTGGGGAGACCCAGTACTTC
. TRBJ1-2 TRBV10-2 . CASYGINEGYNYGYTF TGCGCCAGCTATGGTATTAACGAGGGGTATAACTATGGCTACACCTTC
. TRBJ2-6 TRBV5-1 few CASRNPGGGVSGANVLTF TGCGCCAGCAGGAACCCGGGCGGGGGCGTCTCTGGGGCCAACGTCCTGACTTTC
. TRBJ2-7 TRBV11-2 few CASSWTDYEQYF TGTGCTAGCAGCTGGACGGACTACGAGCAGTACTTC
. TRBJ2-1 TRBV5-1 . CASSSFEEQFF TGCGCCAGCAGTTCCTTTGAGGAGCAGTTCTTC
TRBD1 TRBJ2-1 TRBV13 . CASSPTGGRGNEQFF TGTGCCAGCAGCCCTACAGGGGGGCGAGGCAATGAGCAGTTCTTC
. TRBJ1-2 TRBV10-2 few CASSGRGSDYGYTF TGCGCCAGCAGTGGCAGGGGCTCGGACTATGGCTACACCTTC
. TRBJ2-7 TRBV15 . CATSRAGGASYEQYF TGTGCCACCAGCAGAGCGGGTGGGGCTTCCTACGAGCAGTACTTC
TRBD1 TRBJ2-7 TRBV7-2 . CASSLDRGLQYF TGTGCCAGCAGCCTGGACAGGGGCCTGCAGTACTTC
. TRBJ2-1 TRBV6-6 few CASSLRTGTRTYNEQFF TGTGCCAGCAGCCTAAGGACCGGGACGAGGACCTACAATGAGCAGTTCTTC
. TRBJ2-7 TRBV7-9 few CASSTSSYEQYF .
. TRBJ2-3 TRBV7-9 . CASSLGRQLDTQYF TGTGCCAGCAGCTTGGGGCGTCAGCTGGATACGCAGTATTTT
. TRBJ1-6 TRBV20-1 . CSARLESSYNSLLHF TGCAGTGCTAGGTTGGAGAGCTCCTATAATTCACTCCTCCACTTT
. TRBJ2-5 TRBV11-2 . CASSLVARSETQYF TGTGCCAGCAGCTTAGTAGCGCGTTCAGAGACCCAGTACTTC
. TRBJ1-1 TRBV7-8 . CASSLEVSTEAFF TGTGCCAGCAGCTTAGAGGTCAGCACTGAAGCTTTCTTT
TRBD1 TRBJ2-1 TRBV6-2/TRBV6-3 few CASRTGTGVYNEQFF TGTGCCAGCAGGACAGGGACAGGCGTATACAATGAGCAGTTCTTC